The 27 T cell receptor beta chains presented below share a single source sample, sequenced in a study of cytotoxic CD8 clonotypes in ibrutinib-treated CLL. TCRdb keeps only in-frame clones here, not all; method: immunoSEQ multiplex PCR. The sample shows 2,500 to 3,000 clones, 80% to 85% of them seen only once. This specimen consisted of PBMCs, obtained before ibrutinib treatment. These receptors were collected from a human donor with chronic lymphocytic leukemia.

The chain is built from TRBV5-5 and TRBJ2-7; TRBD1 might be the D (5 bases). Germline V CDR1 and CDR2: SGHKS, YYEKEE (reference sequence). Trimming stripped 2 bases from V and 6 bases from J, with 15 bases between. The CDR3 length is 14 residues. The CDR3 loop reads CASSFVAGMGEQYF. The CDR3 nucleotides are TGTGCCAGCAGCTTCGTTGCAGGGATGGGCGAGCAGTACTTC.

The chain joins TRBV28 to TRBJ2-1; 13 bases line up with TRBD2. J lost 3 bases, V lost 6 bases, and 8 bases had no gene match. Per germline, CDR1 MDHEN and CDR2 SYDVKM. CDR3 length: 17 residues. The CDR3 DNA reads TGTGCCAGCAGGGCCACTAGCGGGGGGGCCATCTACAATGAGCAGTTCTTC. Its translation is CASRATSGGAIYNEQFF.

This rearrangement joins TRBV27 to TRBJ2-7; 8 bases agree with TRBD1. The V and J ends lost 3 bases and 6 bases, in that order; junction bases with no gene match: 7. The length of the CDR3 is 14 residues. Germline assignment: CDR1 MNHEY and CDR2 SMNVEV (reference sequence). The CDR3 coding sequence is TGTGCCAGCAGTTTCGTGCAGGGGGCGGGCGAGCAGTACTTC. Translating gives CASSFVQGAGEQYF.

V usage is TRBV4-1 and J usage is TRBJ1-2, with unresolved D. The ends were cut back, 4 bases at V and 6 bases at J, with 15 bases in the middle. CDR3 size: 14 residues. Germline V gene sequence: CDR1 MGHRA, CDR2 YSYEKL. The CDR3 nucleotides read TGCGCCAGCAGCCCCTCTGCGACCCGCGATGGCTACACCTTC. It is translated as CASSPSATRDGYTF.

This clone is deemed large. The rearrangement links TRBV19 to TRBJ1-3; a weak D match, TRBD1 (6 bases). V was pared by 10 bases and J by 7 bases, with 17 bases between. The germline CDR1 and CDR2 sequences are LNHDA and SQIVND (reference sequence). The CDR3 sequence is 13 residues long. CDR3 sequence reads: CATMAGTWNTIYF. CDR3 nucleotide sequence: TGTGCCACCATGGCCGGGACATGGAACACCATATATTTT.

This clone is a singleton in its sample. V is TRBV5-6 and J is TRBJ1-6, with D unclear. CDR3 length: 16 amino acids. Between the trimmed V and J ends, which lost 4 bases and 0 bases, there was a span of 11 bases. The V gene's germline CDR1 is SGHDT and CDR2 YYEEEE. The CDR3 loop reads CASSLTTSSYNSPLHF. The CDR3 coding sequence is TGTGCCAGCAGCCTGACGACGAGCTCCTATAATTCACCCCTCCACTTT.

The chain is built from TRBV7-9 and TRBJ2-3; 14 bases line up with TRBD2. The CDR3 covers 17 residues. Germline CDR1 reads SEHNR; CDR2 reads FQNEAQ (reference sequence). V lost 8 bases to trimming and J lost 4 bases; unmatched junction nucleotides: 11. The CDR3 reads CASSGLAGGEPADTQYF. The DNA of the CDR3 is TGTGCCAGCTCCGGACTAGCGGGGGGCGAACCCGCAGATACGCAGTATTTT.

CDR3 coding DNA: TGTGCCAGCAGTTACGTTGGGAGCTCTGAAGCTTTCTTT. Translation gives CASSYVGSSEAFF. The chain recombines TRBV6-5 with TRBJ1-1; D call uncertain. Germline V gene sequence: CDR1 MNHEY, CDR2 SVGAGI. Trimming took off 2 bases at V and 6 bases at J, with 10 bases between the two ends. The CDR3 length is 13 residues.

The rearrangement joins TRBV5-4 to TRBJ1-4; D remains ambiguous. In germline, CDR1 is SGHNT, CDR2 YYREEE (reference sequence). Trimming left V 7 bases short and J 8 bases short, with 12 bases between. This CDR3 is built from 12 residues. The CDR3 loop reads CASHIKGEKLFF. The CDR3 bases are TGTGCCAGCCACATTAAAGGGGAAAAACTGTTTTTT.

This chain connects TRBV5-1 to TRBJ1-4; 9 bases line up with TRBD1. Per the germline V gene, CDR1 is SGHRS and CDR2 is YFSETQ. The CDR3 consists of 16 residues. J lost 4 bases, V lost 0 bases, and 4 bases had no gene match. The chain's CDR3 is CASSLAKTGGNEKLFF. The CDR3 nucleotides read TGCGCCAGCAGCTTGGCCAAGACAGGGGGTAATGAAAAACTGTTTTTT.

In its sample, this clone was seen a few times. V gene TRBV28 combines with J gene TRBJ2-6; TRBD1 is a possible D gene (6 bases). Trimming pared 2 bases from V and 4 bases from J, leaving 12 bases between. Germline V gene data show CDR1 as MDHEN and CDR2 as SYDVKM. The CDR3 spans 16 residues. CDR3 sequence: CASSLPTGPGANVLTF. The CDR3 DNA reads TGTGCCAGCAGTTTACCCACAGGGCCCGGGGCCAACGTCCTGACTTTC.

The chain is built from TRBV5-1 and TRBJ2-7, with D unresolved. In germline, CDR1 is SGHRS, CDR2 YFSETQ. V was shortened by 5 bases and J by 2 bases, with 5 bases between the two germline ends. This CDR3 contains 11 residues. CDR3 coding DNA: TGCGCCAGCAGTTCGCCCTACGAGCAGTACTTC. Protein product: CASSSPYEQYF.

The chain's CDR3 is CASSQDQGGTGDQPQHF. The CDR3 DNA follows: TGCGCCAGCAGCCAAGATCAAGGCGGGACAGGGGATCAGCCCCAGCATTTT. The chain uses TRBV4-1 and TRBJ1-5; 10 bases fit TRBD1. Germline V lookup: CDR1 MGHRA, CDR2 YSYEKL. This CDR3 is built from 17 residues. V was clipped by 0 bases and J by 5 bases; unmatched bases: 7.

This chain uses TRBV10-3 with TRBJ2-3, with 8 bases identical to TRBD2. The CDR3 runs 19 residues. Germline lookup yields CDR1 ENHRY and CDR2 SYGVKD. The junction had 19 bases not matched to a gene; V was cut back by 3 bases and J by 5 bases. The CDR3 reads CAISDPPAGVAGQRDTQYF. The CDR3 coding sequence is TGTGCCATCAGTGACCCCCCTGCTGGAGTAGCGGGGCAGCGAGATACGCAGTATTTT.

The chain recombines TRBV13 with TRBJ1-1; 9 positions agree with TRBD1. CDR3 length equals 13 residues. With V trimmed by 6 bases and J by 8 bases, 7 bases remained unmatched. Germline lookup yields CDR1 PRHDT and CDR2 FYEKMQ (reference sequence). DNA of the CDR3: TGTGCCAGCAGTCCCGGGACAGGGAGGGAAGCTTTCTTT. Translating it yields CASSPGTGREAFF.

J is TRBJ1-2 and V is TRBV4-1; the match to TRBD1 covers 7 bases. V was pared by 3 bases and J by 7 bases, with 8 bases of the junction left unmatched. The CDR3 loop spans 14 amino acids. Germline values: CDR1 MGHRA, CDR2 YSYEKL. CDR3 DNA sequence: TGCGCCAGCAGCCATCAATCACAGGGGACTGGCTACACCTTC. This gives the protein CASSHQSQGTGYTF.

The chain uses TRBV5-6 and TRBJ1-1; the D is unclear. Trimming stripped 1 base from V and 0 bases from J, with 4 bases between. Germline lookup yields CDR1 SGHDT and CDR2 YYEEEE. This CDR3 region has 13 residues. CDR3 sequence (DNA): TGTGCCAGCAGCTTGAAATTGAACACTGAAGCTTTCTTT. Encoded protein: CASSLKLNTEAFF.

The chain employs TRBV10-3 and TRBJ1-1; D is possibly TRBD1 (6 bases). CDR1 and CDR2 (germline): ENHRY, SYGVKD. The CDR3 runs to 14 residues. With 2 bases removed from V and 1 base from J, the gap between germline ends came to 8 bases. CDR3: CAISEPGANTEAFF. CDR3 DNA: TGTGCCATCAGTGAGCCAGGGGCGAACACTGAAGCTTTCTTT.

The chain combines TRBV2 with TRBJ2-3; 7 bases map to TRBD2. CDR3 length equals 11 residues. V was clipped by 6 bases and J by 6 bases; unmatched bases: 0. Germline V lookup: CDR1 SNHLY, CDR2 FYNNEI. CDR3 bases: TGTGCCAGCAGGGGGGGGGATACGCAGTATTTT. It is translated as CASRGGDTQYF.

The chain joins TRBV5-1 to TRBJ2-3, with D possibly being TRBD1 (5 bases). Trimming took off 3 bases at V and 0 bases at J, with 11 bases between the two ends. This CDR3 region has 15 residues. The germline V gene encodes CDR1 SGHRS and CDR2 YFSETQ. The CDR3 nucleotides are TGCGCCAGCAGCTCCACAGGCCCTAGCACAGATACGCAGTATTTT. Protein sequence: CASSSTGPSTDTQYF.

The rearrangement uses TRBV19 and TRBJ2-2; weak D call: TRBD1 (5 bases). This CDR3 contains 12 residues. V lost 7 bases to trimming and J lost 6 bases, with 9 bases between them. Germline CDR1 LNHDA, CDR2 SQIVND (reference sequence). This chain's CDR3 is CASNVGPGELFF. CDR3 DNA: TGTGCCAGTAATGTGGGGCCCGGGGAGCTGTTTTTT.

CDR3 in DNA: TGTGCCAGCAGCCCCCGGGAAAGGGTGGGAAACGTCCTGACTTTC. Its protein is CASSPRERVGNVLTF. This chain connects TRBV14 to TRBJ2-6; a possible D gene is TRBD2 (5 bases). V shed 4 bases and J shed 10 bases, with 17 bases lying between them. The length of the CDR3 is 15 residues. Germline values: CDR1 SGHDN, CDR2 FVKESK.

This sequence joins TRBV6-5 and TRBJ1-1; tentatively, D is TRBD1 (5 bases). Germline V gene lookup returns CDR1 MNHEY and CDR2 SVGAGI. The CDR3 covers 14 residues. Trimming shortened V by 7 bases and J by 0 bases, and 12 bases separated the two germline ends. The CDR3 sequence: CASTPGSLNTEAFF. CDR3 DNA sequence: TGTGCCAGCACTCCAGGGTCCCTGAACACTGAAGCTTTCTTT.

The chain employs TRBV6-1 and TRBJ1-4, with a weak D call TRBD1 (6 bases). In germline, CDR1 is MNHNS, CDR2 SASEGT. The CDR3 is made up of 14 amino acids. Trimming left V 7 bases short and J 3 bases short, with 12 bases between. The CDR3 spells CASTEGGSNEKLFF. CDR3 in DNA: TGTGCCAGCACCGAGGGGGGCTCTAATGAAAAACTGTTTTTT.

The V call is TRBV9, the J call TRBJ2-1; 16 nucleotides align to TRBD2. V shed 6 bases, J shed 10 bases, and the junction held 13 bases outside the gene matches. Germline V gives CDR1 SGDLS, CDR2 YYNGEE. The CDR3 is made up of 17 amino acids. CDR3 nucleotide sequence: TGTGCCAGCAATCTAAACCCCGGGACTAGCGGGGGGGCGGAGCAGTTCTTC. It codes for CASNLNPGTSGGAEQFF.

V usage is TRBV7-9 and J usage is TRBJ1-1; 12 bases map to TRBD1. The V gene's germline CDR1 is SEHNR and CDR2 FQNEAQ (reference sequence). V dropped 5 bases and J dropped 0; count of bases not matched to a gene: 4. The CDR3 consists of 16 residues. The CDR3 DNA reads TGTGCCAGCAGCGCCGGGACAGGGGGCCTGAACACTGAAGCTTTCTTT. Its protein product is CASSAGTGGLNTEAFF.

The chain links TRBV19 to TRBJ2-4, with 8 bases lining up with TRBD2. V lost 1 base, J lost 16 bases, and 9 bases stayed unmatched. This CDR3 spans 13 amino acids. The germline gives CDR1 LNHDA, CDR2 SQIVND (reference sequence). The CDR3 nucleotides are TGTGCCAGTAGTATAGCAGTAGCGGGGCCAATTTACTTC. It is translated as CASSIAVAGPIYF. Full variable domain (missing parts from reference TRBV19 and TRBJ2-4): DGGITQSPKYLFRKEGQNVTLSCEQNLNHDAMYWYRQDPGQGLRLIYYSQIVNDFQKGDIAEGYSVSREKKESFPLTVTSAQKNPTAFYLCASSIAVAGPIYFGAGTRLSVL.